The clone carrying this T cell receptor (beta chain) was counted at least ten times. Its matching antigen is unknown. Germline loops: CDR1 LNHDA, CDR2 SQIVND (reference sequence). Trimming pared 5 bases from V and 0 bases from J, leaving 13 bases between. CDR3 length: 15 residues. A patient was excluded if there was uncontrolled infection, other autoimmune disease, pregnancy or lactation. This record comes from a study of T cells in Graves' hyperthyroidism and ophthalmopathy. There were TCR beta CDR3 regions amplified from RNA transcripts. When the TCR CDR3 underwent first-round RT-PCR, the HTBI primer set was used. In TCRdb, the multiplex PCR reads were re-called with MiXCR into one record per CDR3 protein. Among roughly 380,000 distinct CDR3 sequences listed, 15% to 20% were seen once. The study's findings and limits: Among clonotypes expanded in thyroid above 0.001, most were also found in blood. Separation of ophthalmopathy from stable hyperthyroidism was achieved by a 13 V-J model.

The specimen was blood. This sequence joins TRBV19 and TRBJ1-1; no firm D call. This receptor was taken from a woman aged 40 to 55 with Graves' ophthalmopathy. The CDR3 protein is CASSVKRSLNTEAFF. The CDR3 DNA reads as TGTGCCAGTAGTGTTAAAAGAAGCTTGAACACTGAAGCTTTCTTT.